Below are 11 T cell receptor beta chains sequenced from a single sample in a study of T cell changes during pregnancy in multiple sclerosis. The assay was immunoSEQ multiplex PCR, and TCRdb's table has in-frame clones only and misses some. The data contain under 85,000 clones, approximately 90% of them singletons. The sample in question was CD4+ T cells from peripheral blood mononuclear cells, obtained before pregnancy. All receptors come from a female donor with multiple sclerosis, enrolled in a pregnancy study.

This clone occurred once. The CDR3 DNA reads as TGTGCCAGCAGCCCCGGTACAGGGGGTAGTATGACTGAAGCTTTCTTT. It is translated as CASSPGTGGSMTEAFF. The J gene is TRBJ1-1, the V gene TRBV13; TRBD1 agrees at 8 bases. Germline loops: CDR1 PRHDT, CDR2 FYEKMQ (reference sequence). After removal of 5 bases from V and 5 bases from J, the junction contained 13 bases not matched to a gene. The CDR3 sequence is 16 residues long.

The CDR3 DNA is TGCGCCAGCAGCTTAGAACAGGGGGCGAACACTGAAGCTTTCTTT. It is translated as CASSLEQGANTEAFF. This chain joins TRBV5-1 and TRBJ1-1; 9 bases fit TRBD1. The CDR3 runs 15 residues. Trimming removed 2 bases from V and 1 base from J; junction bases left unmatched: 3. Germline CDR1 SGHRS, CDR2 YFSETQ.

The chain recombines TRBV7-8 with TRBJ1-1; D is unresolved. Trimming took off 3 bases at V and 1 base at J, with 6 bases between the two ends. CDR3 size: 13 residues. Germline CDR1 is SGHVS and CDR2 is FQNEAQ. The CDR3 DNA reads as TGTGCCAGCAGCTTGGAGACGAACACTGAAGCTTTCTTT. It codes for CASSLETNTEAFF.

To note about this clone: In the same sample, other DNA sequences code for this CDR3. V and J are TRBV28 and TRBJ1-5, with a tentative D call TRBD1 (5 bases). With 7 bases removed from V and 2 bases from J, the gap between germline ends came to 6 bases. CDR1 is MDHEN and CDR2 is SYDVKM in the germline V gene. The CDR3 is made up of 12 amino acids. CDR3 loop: CASKGGNQPQHF. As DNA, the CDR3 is TGTGCCAGCAAAGGGGGCAATCAGCCCCAGCATTTT.

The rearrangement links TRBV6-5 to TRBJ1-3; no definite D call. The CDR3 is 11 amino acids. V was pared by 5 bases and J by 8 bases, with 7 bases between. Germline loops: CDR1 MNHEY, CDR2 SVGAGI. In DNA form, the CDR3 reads TGTGCCAGCAGTCAGCGCGACACCATATATTTT. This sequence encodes CASSQRDTIYF.

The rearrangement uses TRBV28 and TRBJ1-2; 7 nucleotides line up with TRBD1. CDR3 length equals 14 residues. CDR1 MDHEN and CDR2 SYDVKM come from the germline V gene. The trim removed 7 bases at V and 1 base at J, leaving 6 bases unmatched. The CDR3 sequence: CASITGQHNYGYTF. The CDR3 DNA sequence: TGTGCCAGCATTACGGGACAGCATAACTATGGCTACACCTTC.

The CDR3 here is CASTPQGGYYEQYF. In DNA form, the CDR3 reads TGTGCCAGCACTCCTCAGGGGGGCTACTACGAGCAGTACTTC. V is TRBV2 and J is TRBJ2-7, with D possibly TRBD1 on 7 matching bases. CDR3 length: 14 residues. Germline CDR1 reads SNHLY; CDR2 reads FYNNEI. Trimming cost V 7 bases and J 3 bases, with 16 bases left between them. Full variable domain (outside the CDR3, taken from reference TRBV2 and TRBJ2-7): EPEVTQTPSHQVTQMGQEVILRCVPISNHLYFYWYRQILGQKVEFLVSFYNNEISEKSEIFDDQFSVERPDGSNFTLKIRSTKLEDSAMYFCASTPQGGYYEQYFGPGTRLTVT.

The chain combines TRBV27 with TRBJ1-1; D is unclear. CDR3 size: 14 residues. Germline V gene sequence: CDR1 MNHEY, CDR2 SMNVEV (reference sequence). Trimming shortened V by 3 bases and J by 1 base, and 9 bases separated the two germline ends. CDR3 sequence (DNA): TGTGCCAGCAGTTTGTTCTCAGGGAACACTGAAGCTTTCTTT. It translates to CASSLFSGNTEAFF.

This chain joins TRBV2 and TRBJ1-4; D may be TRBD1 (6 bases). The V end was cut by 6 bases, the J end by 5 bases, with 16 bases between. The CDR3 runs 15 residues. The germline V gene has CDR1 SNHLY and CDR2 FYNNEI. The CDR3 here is CASSRGAQSNEKLFF. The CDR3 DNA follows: TGTGCCAGCAGCCGGGGGGCACAGTCGAATGAAAAACTGTTTTTT.

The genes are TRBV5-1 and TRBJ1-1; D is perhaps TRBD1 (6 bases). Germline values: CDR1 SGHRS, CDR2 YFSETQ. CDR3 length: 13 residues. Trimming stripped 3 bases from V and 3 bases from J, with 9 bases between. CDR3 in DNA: TGCGCCAGCAGCTCCGGGGGGCACACTGAAGCTTTCTTT. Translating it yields CASSSGGHTEAFF.

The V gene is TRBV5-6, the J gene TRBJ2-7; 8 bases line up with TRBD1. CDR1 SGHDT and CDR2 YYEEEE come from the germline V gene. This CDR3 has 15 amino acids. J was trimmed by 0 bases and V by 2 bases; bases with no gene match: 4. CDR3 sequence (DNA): TGTGCCAGCAGCTTCCGGGACAGGTCCTCCTACGAGCAGTACTTC. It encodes CASSFRDRSSYEQYF.